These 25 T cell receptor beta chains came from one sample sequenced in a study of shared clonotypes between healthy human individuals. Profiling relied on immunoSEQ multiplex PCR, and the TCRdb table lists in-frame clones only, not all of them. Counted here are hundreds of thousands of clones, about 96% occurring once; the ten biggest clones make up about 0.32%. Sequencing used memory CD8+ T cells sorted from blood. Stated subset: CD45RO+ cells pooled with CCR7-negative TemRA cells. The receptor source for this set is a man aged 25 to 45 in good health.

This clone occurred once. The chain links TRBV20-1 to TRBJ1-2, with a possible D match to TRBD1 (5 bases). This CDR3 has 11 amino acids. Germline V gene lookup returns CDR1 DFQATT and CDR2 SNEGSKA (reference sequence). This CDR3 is CTIPGRYGYTF. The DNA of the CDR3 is TGCACGATTCCGGGACGCTATGGCTACACCTTC.

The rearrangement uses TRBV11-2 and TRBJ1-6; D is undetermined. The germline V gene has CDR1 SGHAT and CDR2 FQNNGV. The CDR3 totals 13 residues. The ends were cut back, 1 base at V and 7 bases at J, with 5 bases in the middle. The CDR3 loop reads CASSLGANSPLHF. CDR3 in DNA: TGTGCCAGCAGCTTAGGAGCAAATTCACCCCTCCACTTT.

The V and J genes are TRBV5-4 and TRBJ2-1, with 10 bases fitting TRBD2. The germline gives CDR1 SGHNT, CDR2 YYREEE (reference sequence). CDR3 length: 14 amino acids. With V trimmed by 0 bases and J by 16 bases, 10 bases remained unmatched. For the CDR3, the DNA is TGTGCCAGCAGCTTGGACCCTAGCGGGAGAGACCTCTTCTTC. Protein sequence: CASSLDPSGRDLFF.

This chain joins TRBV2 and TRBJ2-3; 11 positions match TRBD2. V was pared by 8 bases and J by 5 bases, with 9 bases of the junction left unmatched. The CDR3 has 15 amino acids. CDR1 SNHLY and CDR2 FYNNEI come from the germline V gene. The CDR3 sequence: CASLQTSGNRDTQYF. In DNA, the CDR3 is TGTGCCAGCCTACAGACTAGCGGGAATAGAGATACGCAGTATTTT.

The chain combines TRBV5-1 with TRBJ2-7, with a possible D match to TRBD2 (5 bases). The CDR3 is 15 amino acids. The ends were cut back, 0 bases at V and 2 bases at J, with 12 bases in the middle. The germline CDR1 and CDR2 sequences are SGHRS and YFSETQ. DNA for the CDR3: TGCGCCAGCAGCTTGGCACGGGGAGCGACCTACGAGCAGTACTTC. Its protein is CASSLARGATYEQYF.

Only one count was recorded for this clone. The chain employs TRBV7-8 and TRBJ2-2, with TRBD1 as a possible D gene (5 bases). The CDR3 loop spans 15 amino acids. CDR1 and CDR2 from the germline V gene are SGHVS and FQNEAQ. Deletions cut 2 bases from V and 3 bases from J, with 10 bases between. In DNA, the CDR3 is TGTGCCAGCAGCTTACGGCAGGGATACACCGGGGAGCTGTTTTTT. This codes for CASSLRQGYTGELFF.

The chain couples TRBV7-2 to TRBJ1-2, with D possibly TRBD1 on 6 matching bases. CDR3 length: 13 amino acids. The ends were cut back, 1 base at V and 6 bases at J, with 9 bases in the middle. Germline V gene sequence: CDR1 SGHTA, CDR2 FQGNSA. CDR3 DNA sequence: TGTGCCAGCAGCTTAGGGGGGGGCGATGGCTACACCTTC. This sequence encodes CASSLGGGDGYTF.

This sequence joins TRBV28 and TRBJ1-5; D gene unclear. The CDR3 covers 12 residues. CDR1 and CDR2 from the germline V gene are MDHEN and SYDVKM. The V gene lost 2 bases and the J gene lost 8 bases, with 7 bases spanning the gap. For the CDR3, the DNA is TGTGCCAGCAGTTTAACCGAGGAGCCCCAGCATTTT. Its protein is CASSLTEEPQHF. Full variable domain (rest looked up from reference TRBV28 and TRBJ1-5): DVKVTQSSRYLVKRTGEKVFLECVQDMDHENMFWYRQDPGLGLRLIYFSYDVKMKEKGDIPEGYSVSREKKERFSLILESASTNQTSMYLCASSLTEEPQHFGDGTRLSIL.

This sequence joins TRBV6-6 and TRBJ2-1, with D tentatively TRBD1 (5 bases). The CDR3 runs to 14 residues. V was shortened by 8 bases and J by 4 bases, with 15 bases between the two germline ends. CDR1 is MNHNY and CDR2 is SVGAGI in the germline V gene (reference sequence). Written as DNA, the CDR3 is TGTGCCAGCGGAAACCCGGACATTTACAATGAGCAGTTCTTC. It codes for CASGNPDIYNEQFF.

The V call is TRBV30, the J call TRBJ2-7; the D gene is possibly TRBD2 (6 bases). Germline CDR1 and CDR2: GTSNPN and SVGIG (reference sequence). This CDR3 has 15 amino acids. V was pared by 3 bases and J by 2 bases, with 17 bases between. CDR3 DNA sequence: TGTGCCTGGAGCCCTCGGGACTTCCTAACCTACGAGCAGTACTTC. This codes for CAWSPRDFLTYEQYF.

The CDR3 sequence: CASSPRDNYEQYF. The CDR3 DNA is TGTGCCAGCAGTCCTCGCGACAACTACGAGCAGTACTTC. The chain links TRBV6-1 to TRBJ2-7; D uncertain. Per germline, CDR1 MNHNS and CDR2 SASEGT. CDR3 size: 13 residues. Trimming removed 5 bases from V and 3 bases from J, with 11 bases in between.

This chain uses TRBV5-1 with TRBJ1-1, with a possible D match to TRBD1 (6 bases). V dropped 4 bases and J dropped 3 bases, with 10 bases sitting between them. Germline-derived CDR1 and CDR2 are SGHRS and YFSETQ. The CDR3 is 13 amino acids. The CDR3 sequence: CASSPRQDTEAFF. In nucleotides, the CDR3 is TGCGCCAGCAGCCCCCGACAGGACACTGAAGCTTTCTTT.

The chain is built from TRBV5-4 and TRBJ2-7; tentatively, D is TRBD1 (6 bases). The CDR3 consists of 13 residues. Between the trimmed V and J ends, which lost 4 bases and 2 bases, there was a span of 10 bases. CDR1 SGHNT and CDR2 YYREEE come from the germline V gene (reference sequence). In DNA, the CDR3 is TGTGCCAGCAGCACTGGGGACACCTACGAGCAGTACTTC. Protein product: CASSTGDTYEQYF.

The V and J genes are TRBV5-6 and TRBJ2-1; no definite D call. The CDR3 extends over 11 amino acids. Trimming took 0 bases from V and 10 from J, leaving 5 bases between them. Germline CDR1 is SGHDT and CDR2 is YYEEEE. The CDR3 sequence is CASSLVKEQFF. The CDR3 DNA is TGTGCCAGCAGCTTGGTGAAGGAGCAGTTCTTC.

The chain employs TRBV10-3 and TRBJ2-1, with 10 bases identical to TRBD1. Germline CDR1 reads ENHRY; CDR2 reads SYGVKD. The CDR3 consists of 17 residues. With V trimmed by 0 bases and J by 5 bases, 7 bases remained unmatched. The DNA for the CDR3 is TGTGCCATCAGTGAGTCGTACTACGGGACAGGGGACAATGAGCAGTTCTTC. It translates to CAISESYYGTGDNEQFF.

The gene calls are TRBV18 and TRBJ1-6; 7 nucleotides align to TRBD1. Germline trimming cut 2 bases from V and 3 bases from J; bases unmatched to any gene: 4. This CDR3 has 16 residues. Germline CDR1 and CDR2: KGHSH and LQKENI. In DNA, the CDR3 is TGTGCCAGCTCACCAGGGACAGACTTCTATAATTCACCCCTCCACTTT. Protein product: CASSPGTDFYNSPLHF.

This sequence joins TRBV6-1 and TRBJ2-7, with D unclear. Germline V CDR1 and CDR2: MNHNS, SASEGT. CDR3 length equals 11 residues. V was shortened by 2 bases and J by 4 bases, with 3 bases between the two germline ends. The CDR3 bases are TGTGCCAGCAGTGAATGGTACGAGCAGTACTTC. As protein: CASSEWYEQYF.

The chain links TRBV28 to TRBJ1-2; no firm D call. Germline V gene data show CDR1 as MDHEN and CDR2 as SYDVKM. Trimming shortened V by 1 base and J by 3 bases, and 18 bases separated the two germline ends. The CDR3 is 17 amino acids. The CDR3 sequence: CASSLSETKKAYYGYTF. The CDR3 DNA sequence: TGTGCCAGCAGTTTATCCGAGACGAAGAAGGCCTACTATGGCTACACCTTC.

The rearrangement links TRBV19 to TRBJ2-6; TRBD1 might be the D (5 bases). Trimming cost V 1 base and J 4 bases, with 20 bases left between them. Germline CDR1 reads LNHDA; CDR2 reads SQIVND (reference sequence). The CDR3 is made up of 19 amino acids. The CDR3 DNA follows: TGTGCCAGTAGTATAGGTTGGCAGGGCTATATTCTGGGGGCCAACGTCCTGACTTTC. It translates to CASSIGWQGYILGANVLTF.

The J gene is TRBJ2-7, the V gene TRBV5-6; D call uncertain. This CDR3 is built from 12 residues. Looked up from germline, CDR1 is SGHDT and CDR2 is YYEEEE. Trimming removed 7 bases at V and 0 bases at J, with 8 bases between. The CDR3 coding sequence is TGTGCCAGCGCTGGACCCTCCTACGAGCAGTACTTC. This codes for CASAGPSYEQYF.

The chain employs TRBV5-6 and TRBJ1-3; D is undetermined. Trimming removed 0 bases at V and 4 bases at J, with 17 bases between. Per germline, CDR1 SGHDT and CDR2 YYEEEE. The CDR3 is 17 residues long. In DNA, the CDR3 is TGTGCCAGCAGCTTGGCGTTAAAGGGCCCACTAGGAAACACCATATATTTT. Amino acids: CASSLALKGPLGNTIYF.

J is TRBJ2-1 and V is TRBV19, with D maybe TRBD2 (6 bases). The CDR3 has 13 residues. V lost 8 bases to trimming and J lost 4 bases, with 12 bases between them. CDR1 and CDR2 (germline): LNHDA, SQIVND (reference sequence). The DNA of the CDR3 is TGTGCCAGTCGGGCTAGCGCTTACAATGAGCAGTTCTTC. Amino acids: CASRASAYNEQFF.

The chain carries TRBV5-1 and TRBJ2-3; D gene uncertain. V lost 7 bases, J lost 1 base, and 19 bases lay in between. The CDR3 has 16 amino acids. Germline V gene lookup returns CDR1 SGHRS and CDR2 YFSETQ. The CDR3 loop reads CASRNPQRTGTDTQYF. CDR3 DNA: TGCGCCAGCCGGAATCCCCAGCGAACCGGCACAGATACGCAGTATTTT.

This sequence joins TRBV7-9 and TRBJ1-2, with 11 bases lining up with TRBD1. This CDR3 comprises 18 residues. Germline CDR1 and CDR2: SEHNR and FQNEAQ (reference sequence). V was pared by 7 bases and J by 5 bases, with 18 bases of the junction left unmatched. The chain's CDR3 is CASTGAARRDRGEYGYTF. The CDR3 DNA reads TGTGCCAGCACCGGTGCAGCCCGCCGGGACAGGGGGGAATATGGCTACACCTTC.

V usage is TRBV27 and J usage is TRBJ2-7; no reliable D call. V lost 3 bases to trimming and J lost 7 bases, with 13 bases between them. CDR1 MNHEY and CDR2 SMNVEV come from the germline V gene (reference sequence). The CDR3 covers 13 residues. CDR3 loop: CASSLIGFGEQYF. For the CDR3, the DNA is TGTGCCAGCAGTTTGATTGGGTTTGGGGAGCAGTACTTC.